The next 19 T cell receptor beta chains were all read from a single sample in a study of shared T cell receptors in the human thymus. Sequencing was performed with immunoSEQ multiplex PCR; in TCRdb, only in-frame clones are kept and a portion is missing. The sample shows about 380,000 clones, 85% to 95% of them seen only once. Sequenced: thymocytes. The receptors come from a human donor.

This chain links TRBV19 with TRBJ2-6; D is undetermined. Trimming removed 0 bases from V and 0 bases from J, with 3 bases in between. This CDR3 comprises 15 residues. Per the germline V gene, CDR1 is LNHDA and CDR2 is SQIVND (reference sequence). DNA of the CDR3: TGTGCCAGTAGTATAGACCCCTCTGGGGCCAACGTCCTGACTTTC. Its translation is CASSIDPSGANVLTF.

The chain employs TRBV5-5 and TRBJ2-5; 8 bases line up with TRBD2. The ends lost 1 base at V and 4 bases at J; junction bases unmatched: 6. The CDR3 covers 15 residues. In germline, CDR1 is SGHKS, CDR2 YYEKEE (reference sequence). The CDR3 loop is CASSLQRERGETQYF. CDR3 DNA sequence: TGTGCCAGCAGCTTGCAGCGGGAGAGGGGAGAGACCCAGTACTTC.

V gene TRBV12-5 combines with J gene TRBJ2-1; D uncertain. Trimming pared 7 bases from V and 7 bases from J, leaving 8 bases between. This CDR3 contains 11 residues. Germline V gene data show CDR1 as LGHNT and CDR2 as FRNRAP. Written as DNA, the CDR3 is TGTGCTAGTGTCAGCCAGAATGAGCAGTTCTTC. Encoded protein: CASVSQNEQFF.

The chain couples TRBV7-2 to TRBJ2-7; 9 nucleotides align to TRBD1. This CDR3 region has 14 residues. Germline assignment: CDR1 SGHTA and CDR2 FQGNSA. The V gene end was trimmed by 3 bases and the J gene end by 5 bases; junction bases not matched to a gene: 5. This CDR3 reads CASSLLDRGHEQYF. DNA of the CDR3: TGTGCCAGCAGCTTGTTGGACAGGGGCCACGAGCAGTACTTC.

This clone was observed once. The gene calls are TRBV4-1 and TRBJ2-1; D is ambiguous. Per germline, CDR1 MGHRA and CDR2 YSYEKL. The CDR3 is 12 residues long. V dropped 1 base and J dropped 7 bases, with 5 bases sitting between them. The CDR3 spells CASSQVGNEQFF. The CDR3 bases are TGCGCCAGCAGCCAAGTCGGGAATGAGCAGTTCTTC.

This chain joins TRBV11-2 and TRBJ2-1; 9 nucleotides line up with TRBD2. J gave up 4 bases and V 3 bases, and 10 bases lay outside the gene matches. This CDR3 is 17 amino acids long. Germline loops: CDR1 SGHAT, CDR2 FQNNGV. The CDR3 bases are TGTGCCAGCAGCTTTTATAGCGGGAGCTCAGGTTACAATGAGCAGTTCTTC. Its protein product is CASSFYSGSSGYNEQFF.

The chain has TRBV7-9 and TRBJ1-5, with 9 bases fitting TRBD1. CDR3 length: 15 residues. Per germline, CDR1 SEHNR and CDR2 FQNEAQ (reference sequence). The V gene end was trimmed by 4 bases and the J gene end by 6 bases; junction bases not matched to a gene: 7. In nucleotides, the CDR3 is TGTGCCAGCAGCTCAGGGACAGGGAAGAGTCAGCCCCAGCATTTT. This gives the protein CASSSGTGKSQPQHF.

This rearrangement joins TRBV6-6 to TRBJ1-2; TRBD1 agrees at 8 bases. Trimming at V came to 5 bases and at J to 3 bases, leaving 8 bases not matched to a gene. The CDR3 is 15 residues long. Germline V gives CDR1 MNHNY, CDR2 SVGAGI (reference sequence). CDR3 sequence (DNA): TGTGCCAGCAGTGTCGGGACAGGCCCTCACTATGGCTACACCTTC. It codes for CASSVGTGPHYGYTF.

V gene TRBV28 combines with J gene TRBJ2-7; either TRBD1 or TRBD2 may fit D (5 bases each). Germline loops: CDR1 MDHEN, CDR2 SYDVKM. Trimming shortened V by 6 bases and J by 4 bases, and 19 bases separated the two germline ends. The CDR3 is made up of 15 amino acids. The CDR3 nucleotides read TGTGCCAGCAGCCCCCGGGGCGGCCCTAGTTACGAGCAGTACTTC. Amino acid sequence: CASSPRGGPSYEQYF.

The V and J genes are TRBV12-2 and TRBJ2-2; no DNA check was done on the table's D call, TRBD2. TRBV12-2 is labeled a pseudogene. The CDR3 has 18 amino acids. This chain's CDR3 is CTSRDLVIGGVDTGELFF. CDR3 in DNA: TGTACAAGTCGTGACTTGGTTATAGGAGGCGTCGACACCGGGGAGCTGTTTTTT.

The V gene is TRBV4-2, the J gene TRBJ2-3; a weak D match, TRBD2 (6 bases). The CDR3 sequence is 17 residues long. In germline, CDR1 is LGHNA, CDR2 YNFKEQ. V lost 3 bases and J lost 2, with 18 bases in between. CDR3 nucleotides: TGTGCCAGCAGCCAGAACAAGGGACTCGAATTCACAGATACGCAGTATTTT. Translated, it gives CASSQNKGLEFTDTQYF.

V gene TRBV7-3 combines with J gene TRBJ2-1; D is undetermined. Between the trimmed V and J ends, which lost 5 bases and 0 bases, there was a span of 11 bases. Germline V gene data show CDR1 as SGHTA and CDR2 as FQGTGA. CDR3 length equals 15 residues. Written as DNA, the CDR3 is TGTGCCAGCAGCCAAACTACCAGCTCCTACAATGAGCAGTTCTTC. It encodes CASSQTTSSYNEQFF.

This chain connects TRBV28 to TRBJ1-5; D gene uncertain. V lost 6 bases and J lost 7, with 13 bases in between. CDR3 length equals 13 residues. Germline CDR1 MDHEN, CDR2 SYDVKM. The CDR3 nucleotides are TGTGCCAGCAGACGGCAGGCTTTCCAGCCCCAGCATTTT. It yields the protein CASRRQAFQPQHF.

This chain connects TRBV6-1 to TRBJ2-7, with a weak D call TRBD1 (6 bases). Trimming stripped 1 base from V and 5 bases from J, with 15 bases between. CDR3 length: 15 amino acids. Germline values: CDR1 MNHNS, CDR2 SASEGT. Here the CDR3 reads CASSEDREINHEQYF. CDR3 sequence (DNA): TGTGCCAGCAGTGAAGACAGGGAGATTAACCACGAGCAGTACTTC.

The rearrangement joins TRBV30 to TRBJ1-2; a possible D gene is TRBD1 (5 bases). Germline assignment: CDR1 GTSNPN and CDR2 SVGIG (reference sequence). The CDR3 is 16 residues long. Trimming removed 0 bases from V and 3 bases from J, with 17 bases in between. The CDR3 coding sequence is TGTGCCTGGAGTGTTCCCCCCAGGGAGTGGGACTATGGCTACACCTTC. Translating gives CAWSVPPREWDYGYTF. Full variable domain (rest looked up from reference TRBV30 and TRBJ1-2): SQTIHQWPATLVQPVGSPLSLECTVEGTSNPNLYWYRQAAGRGLQLLFYSVGIGQISSEVPQNLSASRPQDRQFILSSKKLLLSDSGFYLCAWSVPPREWDYGYTFGSGTRLTVV.

The rearrangement links TRBV28 to TRBJ2-7; D remains ambiguous. The CDR3 runs to 13 residues. V dropped 6 bases and J dropped 2 bases, with 11 bases sitting between them. Germline lookup yields CDR1 MDHEN and CDR2 SYDVKM. This CDR3 is CASSPQNPYEQYF. CDR3 sequence (DNA): TGTGCCAGCAGCCCGCAAAACCCCTACGAGCAGTACTTC.

The chain employs TRBV19 and TRBJ2-7; 9 nucleotides agree with TRBD1. The CDR3 covers 14 residues. Germline assignment: CDR1 LNHDA and CDR2 SQIVND (reference sequence). V trimming: 4 bases; J trimming: 0 bases; junction bases outside the gene matches: 1. The CDR3 reads CASSRTGVSYEQYF. CDR3 bases: TGTGCCAGTAGTAGGACAGGGGTCTCCTACGAGCAGTACTTC.

The genes are TRBV27 and TRBJ1-5; D gene ambiguous. Trimming left V 4 bases short and J 0 bases short, with 16 bases between. Germline V gene data show CDR1 as MNHEY and CDR2 as SMNVEV (reference sequence). CDR3 length: 17 residues. In DNA, the CDR3 is TGTGCCAGCAGTTCCCGATGGGTCGAGGTTAGCAATCAGCCCCAGCATTTT. It codes for CASSSRWVEVSNQPQHF.

The chain combines TRBV10-2 with TRBJ1-1; 8 bases align to TRBD1. From germline, CDR1 is WSHSY and CDR2 SAAADI. The V segment lost 6 bases and the J segment 6 bases; nucleotides outside the gene matches: 0. This CDR3 contains 11 residues. In nucleotides, the CDR3 is TGCGCCAGCAGACAGGGGGCTGAAGCTTTCTTT. The encoded protein is CASRQGAEAFF.